This T cell receptor (beta chain) was captured in a study of T-cell reconstitution after alpha-beta-depleted transplantation in children. Library preparation (for TCRbeta) was performed with unique molecular identifiers. TCRdb fed the PCR reads into MiXCR, producing one record per CDR3 protein. This table holds about 870,000 distinct CDR3 sequences, roughly 15% found once. General observations from the study: There were some patients whose high TCRbeta diversity at day 60 came from surviving recipient T cells and thymic progenitors. The main origin of T-cell counts and diversity one year after transplant was newly produced T cells. Reportedly, alpha-beta T cells present about two months post-transplant originated from several hundred expanded clones of graft origin.

V was pared by 1 base and J by 2 bases, with 7 bases of the junction left unmatched. CDR1 and CDR2 from the germline V gene are MGHRA and YSYEKL. The CDR3 has 16 residues. Note on this clonotype: Its antigen is undetermined.

The sequencing here drew on PBMCs, mostly from graft donor cells, taken 360 days after TCRalphabeta/CD19-depleted stem cell transplant. This clonotype was sampled from a male patient younger than 18 who had a stem cell transplant for acute lymphoblastic leukemia, so the T cells may come from the graft donor. The chain recombines TRBV4-1 with TRBJ2-7; TRBD2 matches at 8 bases. CDR3 in amino acids: CASSQADSGSTYEQYF. CDR3 sequence (DNA): TGCGCCAGCAGCCAAGCTGACAGCGGGAGCACCTACGAGCAGTACTTC.